This TCR beta chain emerged from a study of blood T cell repertoires in COVID-19. Whole-study context: From T cells, B-cell-depleted T cells, or PBMCs came the material, which was cDNA or gDNA.

Germline V CDR1 and CDR2: SGHVS, FQNEAQ. Unmatched junction bases numbered 22, after V lost 2 bases and J lost 9 bases. The length of the CDR3 is 21 residues. In the original analysis: Estimation of nucleated cell counts was performed using reference gene primer amplification. Assay: immunoSEQ multiplex PCR; the TCRdb copy retains only in-frame clones and omits some. The DNA was the basis for D and trimming; V, J and clone size are from that table. Here the sample spans some 170,000 clones, around 80% being singletons. The V gene is TRBV7-8, the J gene TRBJ2-3, with 14 bases identical to TRBD2. The TCR was taken from a woman in her 70s with acute or convalescent COVID-19. Sequencing input: peripheral blood. This CDR3 reads CASSLLTYRPGLAGVGKTQYF. As DNA, the CDR3 is TGTGCCAGCAGCTTACTAACCTACCGTCCGGGACTAGCGGGAGTGGGCAAGACGCAGTATTTT. Filled out from reference TRBV7-8 and TRBJ2-3, the complete variable domain reads GAGVSQSPRYKVAKRGQDVALRCDPISGHVSLFWYQQALGQGPEFLTYFQNEAQLDKSGLPSDRFFAERPEGSVSTLKIQRTQQEDSAVYLCASSLLTYRPGLAGVGKTQYFGPGTRLTVL.